This T cell receptor beta chain originates from a study of blood T cells in healthy people across ages. Study results and caveats: The recorded TCR beta diversity per million T cells decreased in a roughly linear manner with age.

Donors ranged from roughly 6 to 95 years old and were healthy Caucasians in Russia. Together with a sample-barcoded 5' primer, a J-beta primer mix was included in a second PCR lasting about 6 to 11 cycles. Each of the cDNA molecules was tagged by a template-switch adaptor with 12 random nucleotides. Via MiXCR, TCRdb re-called the 5' RACE reads, giving one row per CDR3 protein. The sample includes some 1.4 million distinct CDR3 sequences, roughly 40% seen only once; the top ten take approximately 7.9%. This CDR3 has 16 residues. The V end lost 0 bases, the J end lost 0 bases, and 12 bases lay between the germline ends. The germline V gene encodes CDR1 LGHNA and CDR2 YNFKEQ. This clonotype was counted at least ten times. Its cognate antigen is unknown.

The receptor was derived from a woman aged 18-35 years in good health. The sequenced sample was blood. V is TRBV4-2 and J is TRBJ2-7; tentatively, D is TRBD2 (6 bases). The CDR3 spells CASSQDIGGFSYEQYF. DNA of the CDR3: TGTGCCAGCAGCCAAGATATCGGAGGGTTCTCCTACGAGCAGTACTTC.